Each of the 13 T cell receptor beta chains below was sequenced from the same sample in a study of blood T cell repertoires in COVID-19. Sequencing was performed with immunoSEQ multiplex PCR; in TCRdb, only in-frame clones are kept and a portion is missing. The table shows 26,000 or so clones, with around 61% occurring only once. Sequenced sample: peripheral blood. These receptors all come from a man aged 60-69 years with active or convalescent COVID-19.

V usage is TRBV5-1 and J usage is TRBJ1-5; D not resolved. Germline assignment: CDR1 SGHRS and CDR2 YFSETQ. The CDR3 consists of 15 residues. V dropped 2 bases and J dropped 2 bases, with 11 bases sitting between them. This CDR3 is CASSFDGQGNQPQHF. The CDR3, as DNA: TGCGCCAGCAGCTTTGATGGGCAGGGCAATCAGCCCCAGCATTTT.

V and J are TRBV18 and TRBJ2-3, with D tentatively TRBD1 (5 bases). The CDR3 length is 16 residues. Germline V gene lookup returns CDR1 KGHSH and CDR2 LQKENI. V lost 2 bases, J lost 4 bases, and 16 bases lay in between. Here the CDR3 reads CASSPRVLRGSDTQYF. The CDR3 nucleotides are TGTGCCAGCTCACCAAGAGTTTTAAGGGGATCAGATACGCAGTATTTT.

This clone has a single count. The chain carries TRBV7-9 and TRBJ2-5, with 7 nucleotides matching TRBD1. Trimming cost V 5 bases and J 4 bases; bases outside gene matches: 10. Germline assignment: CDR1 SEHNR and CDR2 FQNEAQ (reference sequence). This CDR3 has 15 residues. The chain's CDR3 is CASSGEFRQGETQYF. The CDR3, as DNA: TGTGCCAGCAGCGGGGAATTCCGACAGGGAGAGACCCAGTACTTC.

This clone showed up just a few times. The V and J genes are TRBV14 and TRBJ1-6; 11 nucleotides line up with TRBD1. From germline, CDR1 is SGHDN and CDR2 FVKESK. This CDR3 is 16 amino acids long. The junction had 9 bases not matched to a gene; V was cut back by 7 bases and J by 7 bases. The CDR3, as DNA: TGTGCCAGCACCCCAACAGGACAGGGGGCCAATTCACCCCTCCACTTT. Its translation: CASTPTGQGANSPLHF. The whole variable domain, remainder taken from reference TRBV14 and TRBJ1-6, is EAGVTQFPSHSVIEKGQTVTLRCDPISGHDNLYWYRRVMGKEIKFLLHFVKESKQDESGMPNNRFLAERTGGTYSTLKVQPAELEDSGVYFCASTPTGQGANSPLHFGNGTRLTVT.

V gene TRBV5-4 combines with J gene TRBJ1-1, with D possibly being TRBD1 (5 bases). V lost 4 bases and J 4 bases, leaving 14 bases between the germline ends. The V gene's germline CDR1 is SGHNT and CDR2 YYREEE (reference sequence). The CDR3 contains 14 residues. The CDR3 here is CASSPDTRSTEAFF. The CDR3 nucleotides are TGTGCCAGCAGCCCGGACACGCGAAGCACTGAAGCTTTCTTT.

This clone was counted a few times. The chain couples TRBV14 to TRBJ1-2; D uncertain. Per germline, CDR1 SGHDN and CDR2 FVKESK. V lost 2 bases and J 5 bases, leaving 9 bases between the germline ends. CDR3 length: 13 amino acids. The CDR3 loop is CASSQFKEYGYTF. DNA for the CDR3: TGTGCCAGCAGCCAATTTAAAGAGTATGGCTACACCTTC.

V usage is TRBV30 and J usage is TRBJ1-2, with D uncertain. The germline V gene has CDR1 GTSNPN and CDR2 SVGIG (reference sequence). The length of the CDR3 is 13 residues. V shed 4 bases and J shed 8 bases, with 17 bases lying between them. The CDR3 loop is CAWNGRGREGYTF. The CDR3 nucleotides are TGTGCCTGGAATGGACGAGGGAGGGAGGGCTACACCTTC.

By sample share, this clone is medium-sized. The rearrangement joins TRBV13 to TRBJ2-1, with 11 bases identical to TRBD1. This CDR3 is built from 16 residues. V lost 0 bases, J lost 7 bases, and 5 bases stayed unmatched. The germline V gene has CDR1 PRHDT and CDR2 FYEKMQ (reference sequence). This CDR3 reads CASSLGRTGGFNEQFF. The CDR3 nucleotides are TGTGCCAGCAGCTTAGGTCGGACAGGGGGCTTTAATGAGCAGTTCTTC. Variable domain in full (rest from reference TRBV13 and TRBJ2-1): AAGVIQSPRHLIKEKRETATLKCYPIPRHDTVYWYQQGPGQDPQFLISFYEKMQSDKGSIPDRFSAQQFSDYHSELNMSSLELGDSALYFCASSLGRTGGFNEQFFGPGTRLTVL.

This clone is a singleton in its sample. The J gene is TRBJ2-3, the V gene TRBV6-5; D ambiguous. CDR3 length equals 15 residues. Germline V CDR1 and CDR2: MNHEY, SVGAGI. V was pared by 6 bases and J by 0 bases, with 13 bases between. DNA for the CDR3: TGTGCCAGCAGCGACTCGTATAGTAGCACAGATACGCAGTATTTT. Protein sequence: CASSDSYSSTDTQYF.

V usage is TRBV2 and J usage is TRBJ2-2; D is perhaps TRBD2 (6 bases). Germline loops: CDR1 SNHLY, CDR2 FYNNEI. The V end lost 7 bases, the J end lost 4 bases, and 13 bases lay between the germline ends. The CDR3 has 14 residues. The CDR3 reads CASNGGRGTGELFF. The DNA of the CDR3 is TGTGCCAGCAATGGCGGGCGGGGCACCGGGGAGCTGTTTTTT.

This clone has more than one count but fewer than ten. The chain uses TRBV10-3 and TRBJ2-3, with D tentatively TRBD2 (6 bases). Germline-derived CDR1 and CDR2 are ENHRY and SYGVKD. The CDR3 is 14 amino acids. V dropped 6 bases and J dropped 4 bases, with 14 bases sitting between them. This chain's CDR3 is CAIRDSTGADTQYF. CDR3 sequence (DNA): TGTGCCATCAGGGACTCCACGGGGGCAGATACGCAGTATTTT.

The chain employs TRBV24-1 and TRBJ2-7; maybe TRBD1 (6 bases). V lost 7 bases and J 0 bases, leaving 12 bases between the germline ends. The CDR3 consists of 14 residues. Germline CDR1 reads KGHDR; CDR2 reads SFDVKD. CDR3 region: CATRIRDNSYEQYF. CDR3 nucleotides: TGTGCCACCAGGATCCGGGACAACTCCTACGAGCAGTACTTC.

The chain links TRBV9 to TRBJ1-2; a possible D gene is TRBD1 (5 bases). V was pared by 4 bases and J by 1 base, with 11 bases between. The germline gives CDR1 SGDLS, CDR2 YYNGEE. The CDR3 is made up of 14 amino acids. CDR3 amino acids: CASSSDSYNYGYTF. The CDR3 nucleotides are TGTGCCAGCAGCTCCGACAGCTATAACTATGGCTACACCTTC.